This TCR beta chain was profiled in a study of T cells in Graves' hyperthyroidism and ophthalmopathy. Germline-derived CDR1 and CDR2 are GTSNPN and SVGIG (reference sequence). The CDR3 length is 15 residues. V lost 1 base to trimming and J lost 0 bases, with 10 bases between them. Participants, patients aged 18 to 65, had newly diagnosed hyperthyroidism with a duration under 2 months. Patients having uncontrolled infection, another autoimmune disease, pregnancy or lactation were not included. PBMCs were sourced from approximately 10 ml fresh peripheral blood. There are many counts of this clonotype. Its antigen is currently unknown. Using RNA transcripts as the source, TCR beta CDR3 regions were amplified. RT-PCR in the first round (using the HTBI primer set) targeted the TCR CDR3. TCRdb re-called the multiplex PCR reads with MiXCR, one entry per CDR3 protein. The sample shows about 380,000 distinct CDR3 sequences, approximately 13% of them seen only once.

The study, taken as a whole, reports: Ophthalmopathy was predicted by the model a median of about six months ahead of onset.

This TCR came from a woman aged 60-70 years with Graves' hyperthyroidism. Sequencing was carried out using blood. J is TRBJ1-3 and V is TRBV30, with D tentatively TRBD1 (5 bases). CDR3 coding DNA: TGTGCCTGGAGTGCGACAGCTAGCTCTGGAAACACCATATATTTT. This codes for CAWSATASSGNTIYF.